This TCR beta chain was recovered during a study of technical replicates of blood from a handful of donors. Profiling relied on immunoSEQ multiplex PCR, and the TCRdb table lists in-frame clones only, not all of them. The table records approximately 49,000 clones, around 90% of them present only once. The CDR3 has 17 residues. J was trimmed by 3 bases and V by 7 bases; bases with no gene match: 13. Germline values: CDR1 SEHNR, CDR2 FQNEAQ (reference sequence). The sample consisted of PBMCs. This clonotype was obtained from a human donor in good health. Some clones in this sample may be carry-over from other donors' samples. V gene TRBV7-9 combines with J gene TRBJ2-3; 10 bases align to TRBD2. CDR3 residues: CASISRVAGGPTDTQYF. CDR3 coding DNA: TGTGCCAGCATCTCGAGAGTAGCGGGGGGTCCGACAGATACGCAGTATTTT.